This note documents a single TCR beta chain sequence. The sample belongs to a study of memory CD4+ T cells and cytomegalovirus serostatus. Assay: immunoSEQ multiplex PCR; the TCRdb copy retains only in-frame clones and omits some. The sample has tens of thousands of clones, roughly four fifths seen once. Single viable CD3+CD4+CD8-CD45RO+ cells were sorted as the memory CD4+ T cells. V gave up 2 bases and J gave up 1 base, with 14 bases separating them. The V gene's germline CDR1 is KGHSH and CDR2 LQKENI. This CDR3 contains 17 residues. Material for sequencing was memory CD4+ T cells from blood. This chain links TRBV18 with TRBJ2-2, with D possibly matching TRBD1 (6 bases). This receptor was taken from an adult in good health and CMV-seronegative. The CDR3 here is CASSPGGQKENTGELFF. The CDR3 nucleotides read TGTGCCAGCTCACCAGGCGGACAGAAAGAGAACACCGGGGAGCTGTTTTTT.